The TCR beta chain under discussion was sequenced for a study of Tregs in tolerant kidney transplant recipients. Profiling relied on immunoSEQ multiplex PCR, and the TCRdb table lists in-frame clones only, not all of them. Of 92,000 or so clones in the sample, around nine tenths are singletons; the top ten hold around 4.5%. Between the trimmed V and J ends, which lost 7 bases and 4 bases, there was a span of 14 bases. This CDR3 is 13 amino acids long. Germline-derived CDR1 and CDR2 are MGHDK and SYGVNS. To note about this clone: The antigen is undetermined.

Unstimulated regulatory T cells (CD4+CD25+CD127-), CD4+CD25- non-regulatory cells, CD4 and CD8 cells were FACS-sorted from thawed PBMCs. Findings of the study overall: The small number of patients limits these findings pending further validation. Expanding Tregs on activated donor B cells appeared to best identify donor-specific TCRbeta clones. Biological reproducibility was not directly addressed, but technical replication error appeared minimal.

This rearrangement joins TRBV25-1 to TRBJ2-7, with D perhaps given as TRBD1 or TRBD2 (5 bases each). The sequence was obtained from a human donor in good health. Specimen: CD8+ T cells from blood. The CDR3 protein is CASMGRLLYEQYF. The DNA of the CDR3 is TGTGCCAGCATGGGACGGTTACTGTACGAGCAGTACTTC.